This T cell receptor beta chain comes out of a study of T cells in Graves' hyperthyroidism and ophthalmopathy. Lactation, pregnancy, other autoimmune disease or uncontrolled infection led to exclusion of patients. Per germline, CDR1 LNHNV and CDR2 YYDKDF (reference sequence). V lost 1 base, J lost 0 bases, and 10 bases lay in between. The CDR3 runs to 16 residues. This clonotype was found many times. The investigators amplified TCR beta CDR3 regions from RNA transcripts. The primer set for the first-round RT-PCR of the TCR CDR3 was HTBI. In TCRdb, the multiplex PCR reads were re-called with MiXCR into one record per CDR3 protein. The table lists approximately 630,000 distinct CDR3 sequences, under 20% of them singletons.

Specimen: blood. The receptor was isolated from a woman aged 25-40 years with Graves' hyperthyroidism. The chain couples TRBV15 to TRBJ2-1; tentative D call: TRBD2 (5 bases). As DNA, the CDR3 is TGTGCCACCAGCAGAGGTGGTCTAGCCTCCTACAATGAGCAGTTCTTC. Translated, it gives CATSRGGLASYNEQFF.